Below, 28 T cell receptor beta chains from the same sample are listed, as sequenced in a study of low-dose radiotherapy and immunotherapy resistance in tumors. First-strand cDNA relied on TRAV- and TRBV-specific primers spanning alpha and beta chains. Amplification, which lasted roughly 22 PCR cycles, used a constant-region primer and V-primer adapter to amplify TCRs. TCRdb used MiXCR to reprocess the reads, holding one entry per CDR3 protein. The sample consists of about 15,000 distinct CDR3 sequences, under 55% of them appearing once. The receptor set was obtained from a human donor with advanced metastatic prostate, ovarian, gallbladder or colorectal cancer (not recorded which). This table probably holds off-target reads from a library built for another chain.

This clonotype showed up just a few times. The chain recombines TRBV10-3 with TRBJ2-7; possibly TRBD1 for D (6 bases). Trimming took off 3 bases at V and 1 base at J, with 22 bases between the two ends. Germline CDR1 reads ENHRY; CDR2 reads SYGVKD. CDR3 size: 18 residues. The CDR3 DNA sequence: TGTGCCATCAGTGATCCTATAAAGACAGGACATACATCCTACGAGCAGTACTTC. This sequence encodes CAISDPIKTGHTSYEQYF.

In its sample, this clonotype was seen once. The chain joins TRBV7-8 to TRBJ1-1; maybe TRBD1 (6 bases). The CDR3 extends over 13 amino acids. Germline-derived CDR1 and CDR2 are SGHVS and FQNEAQ. V was trimmed by 2 bases and J by 5 bases, leaving 9 bases between them. This CDR3 reads CASSLKQGTEAFF. CDR3 DNA: TGTGCCAGCAGCTTAAAACAGGGAACTGAAGCTTTCTTT.

The V and J genes are TRBV6-2 or TRBV6-3 and TRBJ1-5; no reliable D call. The V and J ends lost 4 bases and 4 bases respectively, with 26 bases between them. CDR1 is MNHEY and CDR2 is SVGEGT in the germline V gene. The CDR3 sequence is 19 residues long. CDR3 sequence: CASSLDLNRAGPKNQPQHF. CDR3 DNA: TGTGCCAGCAGTTTAGATTTGAACCGGGCTGGACCGAAGAATCAGCCCCAGCATTTT.

CDR3 coding DNA: TGCGCCAGCAGCCAAGATCTTGTTGCGGGGGGCCAAGATACGCAGTATTTT. Residues: CASSQDLVAGGQDTQYF. The chain uses TRBV4-1 and TRBJ2-3, with 8 bases fitting TRBD2. CDR3 length: 17 residues. The germline V gene has CDR1 MGHRA and CDR2 YSYEKL. Unmatched junction bases numbered 10, after V lost 0 bases and J lost 5 bases.

As for this clonotype: Germline and junction disagree at one end, which may indicate a read error. J is TRBJ2-5 and V is TRBV14, with 8 positions matching TRBD1. Germline values: CDR1 SGHDN, CDR2 FVKESK. The CDR3 runs 16 residues. The CDR3 is CAISATGTGRQETQYF. The CDR3 DNA reads TGTGCCATCAGCGCGACCGGGACAGGTAGACAAGAGACCCAGTACTTC.

The table lists this clonotype with a few counts. The gene calls are TRBV6-1 and TRBJ2-1; TRBD2 aligns across 9 bases. CDR1 is MNHNS and CDR2 is SASEGT in the germline V gene. The CDR3 is 15 amino acids. Germline trimming cut 5 bases from V and 6 bases from J; bases unmatched to any gene: 8. The chain's CDR3 is CASSSPSGNPNEQFF. Written as DNA, the CDR3 is TGTGCCAGCAGTTCCCCTAGCGGGAACCCCAATGAGCAGTTCTTC.

This clonotype was detected a few times. This chain uses TRBV9 with TRBJ2-3; possible D gene TRBD2, 5 bases. The V gene lost 4 bases and the J gene lost 13 bases, with 19 bases spanning the gap. The CDR3 contains 13 residues. Per germline, CDR1 SGDLS and CDR2 YYNGEE. In DNA, the CDR3 is TGTGCCAGCAGCATCGAGGACTGGGGAGCTGAGTATTTT. Translating gives CASSIEDWGAEYF.

The chain uses TRBV20-1 and TRBJ2-7, with D maybe TRBD1 (6 bases). The CDR3 has 16 residues. V lost 0 bases and J 2 bases, leaving 17 bases between the germline ends. From germline, CDR1 is DFQATT and CDR2 SNEGSKA (reference sequence). Here the CDR3 reads CSARDWGQGGTYEQYF. Written as DNA, the CDR3 is TGCAGTGCTAGAGATTGGGGGCAGGGTGGGACCTACGAGCAGTACTTC.

For the CDR3, the DNA is TGCAGTGCTAGAGACCCCGGGAGAGGGGGACACGGGGGGCCCAATGAGCAGTTCTTC. This codes for CSARDPGRGGHGGPNEQFF. The J gene is TRBJ2-1, the V gene TRBV20-1, with a possible D match to TRBD2 (7 bases). The germline V and J ends were trimmed by 0 bases and 6 bases, with 27 bases remaining between them. This CDR3 has 19 amino acids. Germline-derived CDR1 and CDR2 are DFQATT and SNEGSKA (reference sequence).

The rearrangement uses TRBV7-6 and TRBJ2-7; D call uncertain. Trimming stripped 5 bases from V and 2 bases from J, with 7 bases between. The CDR3 covers 12 residues. Germline loops: CDR1 SGHVS, CDR2 FNYEAQ. The CDR3 sequence: CASSSTAYEQYF. CDR3 coding DNA: TGTGCCAGCAGCAGTACGGCCTACGAGCAGTACTTC.

A few counts support this clonotype. The chain links TRBV29-1 to TRBJ2-7; D perhaps matches TRBD1 (5 bases). Germline-derived CDR1 and CDR2 are SQVTM and ANQGSEA. Trimming removed 7 bases at V and 6 bases at J, with 19 bases between. This CDR3 is 13 amino acids long. In nucleotides, the CDR3 is TGCAGCGCCCTGGGGCAGGGTATCCGCGAGCAGTACTTC. Protein: CSALGQGIREQYF.

V and J are TRBV28 and TRBJ2-3, with D tentatively TRBD2 (5 bases). Looked up from germline, CDR1 is MDHEN and CDR2 is SYDVKM. V lost 5 bases, J lost 2 bases, and 5 bases lay in between. This CDR3 is built from 12 residues. CDR3 nucleotides: TGTGCCAGCAGTCGGGACACAGATACGCAGTATTTT. It encodes CASSRDTDTQYF.

The rearrangement links TRBV10-1 to TRBJ2-7; 9 bases line up with TRBD2. The germline V gene has CDR1 WNHNN and CDR2 SYGVQD (reference sequence). CDR3 size: 16 residues. J lost 0 bases, V lost 4 bases, and 7 bases had no gene match. Written as DNA, the CDR3 is TGCGCCAGCAGTGTGTCTAGCGGGGCTAACTCCTACGAGCAGTACTTC. It codes for CASSVSSGANSYEQYF.

The chain employs TRBV5-1 and TRBJ1-3; D not resolved. Germline loops: CDR1 SGHRS, CDR2 YFSETQ. V was shortened by 4 bases and J by 4 bases, with 6 bases between the two germline ends. The CDR3 runs 12 residues. This CDR3 reads CASSPRGNTIYF. As DNA, the CDR3 is TGCGCCAGCAGCCCACGGGGAAACACCATATATTTT.

The chain couples TRBV6-4 to TRBJ1-5; D possibly corresponds to TRBD1 (5 bases). This CDR3 has 14 residues. Germline V lookup: CDR1 MRHNA, CDR2 SNTAGT. V was clipped by 3 bases and J by 7 bases, with 13 bases between them. CDR3 in DNA: TGTGCCAGCAGTGAGCGGGGCTTGGGGCAGCCCCAGCATTTT. Its translation: CASSERGLGQPQHF.

This clonotype counts as medium-sized (0.01 to 0.1%). J is TRBJ2-3 and V is TRBV28; no reliable D call. Trimming stripped 7 bases from V and 6 bases from J, with 11 bases between. The CDR3 is 12 amino acids. Looked up from germline, CDR1 is MDHEN and CDR2 is SYDVKM. This CDR3 is CASTAGPDTQYF. The DNA for the CDR3 is TGTGCCAGCACCGCTGGGCCTGATACGCAGTATTTT. Based on the CDR3 plus reference TRBV28 and TRBJ2-3, the full variable domain is DVKVTQSSRYLVKRTGEKVFLECVQDMDHENMFWYRQDPGLGLRLIYFSYDVKMKEKGDIPEGYSVSREKKERFSLILESASTNQTSMYLCASTAGPDTQYFGPGTRLTVL.

The chain uses TRBV18 and TRBJ2-2; no firm D call. The germline gives CDR1 KGHSH, CDR2 LQKENI. The CDR3 is 14 residues long. V was cut by 2 bases and J by 1 base, with 5 bases left in between. The CDR3 here is CASSPGQNTGELFF. CDR3 nucleotides: TGTGCCAGCTCACCAGGCCAGAACACCGGGGAGCTGTTTTTT. Together with reference TRBV18 and TRBJ2-2, the CDR3 gives the full variable domain: NAGVMQNPRHLVRRRGQEARLRCSPMKGHSHVYWYRQLPEEGLKFMVYLQKENIIDESGMPKERFSAEFPKEGPSILRIQQVVRGDSAAYFCASSPGQNTGELFFGEGSRLTVL.

This chain joins TRBV7-2 and TRBJ1-1; TRBD1 is a possible D gene (6 bases). Germline CDR1 is SGHTA and CDR2 is FQGNSA. This CDR3 spans 14 amino acids. V was cut by 5 bases and J by 1 base, with 11 bases left in between. The CDR3 loop is CASSTQGANTEAFF. The CDR3 DNA sequence: TGTGCCAGCAGCACACAGGGTGCGAACACTGAAGCTTTCTTT. Complete variable domain (other parts from reference TRBV7-2 and TRBJ1-1): GAGVSQSPSNKVTEKGKDVELRCDPISGHTALYWYRQSLGQGLEFLIYFQGNSAPDKSGLPSDRFSAERTGGSVSTLTIQRTQQEDSAVYLCASSTQGANTEAFFGQGTRLTVV.

This clonotype came up a few times. The chain combines TRBV9 with TRBJ2-7; D is possibly TRBD1 or TRBD2 (6 bases each). The germline V gene encodes CDR1 SGDLS and CDR2 YYNGEE. Deletions cut 4 bases from V and 0 bases from J, with 11 bases between. The CDR3 runs to 14 residues. CDR3 sequence (DNA): TGTGCCAGCAGCCCGGGGGCCAACTCCTACGAGCAGTACTTC. Its protein product is CASSPGANSYEQYF.

This chain links TRBV4-1 with TRBJ2-2; maybe TRBD1 (5 bases). The CDR3 consists of 14 residues. CDR1 MGHRA and CDR2 YSYEKL come from the germline V gene. Trimming removed 3 bases from V and 4 bases from J, with 9 bases in between. The CDR3 loop is CASSQGRVTGELFF. The CDR3 DNA is TGCGCCAGCAGCCAGGGGCGAGTCACCGGGGAGCTGTTTTTT.

The chain recombines TRBV7-9 with TRBJ1-2, with D uncertain. Germline V gives CDR1 SEHNR, CDR2 FQNEAQ (reference sequence). V dropped 3 bases and J dropped 4 bases, with 9 bases sitting between them. The CDR3 runs to 13 residues. The CDR3 spells CASSLAAAYGYTF. CDR3 bases: TGTGCCAGCAGCTTGGCCGCCGCCTATGGCTACACCTTC.

The J gene is TRBJ1-2, the V gene TRBV28; D remains unclear. The germline V and J ends were trimmed by 5 bases and 4 bases, with 14 bases remaining between them. Germline values: CDR1 MDHEN, CDR2 SYDVKM. The CDR3 has 14 amino acids. CDR3 sequence reads: CASSPARELYGYTF. The CDR3 DNA reads TGTGCCAGCAGTCCCGCAAGGGAGCTCTATGGCTACACCTTC.

This clonotype has more than one count but fewer than ten. This chain connects TRBV5-1 to TRBJ2-1; D gene uncertain. This CDR3 region has 16 residues. V was cut by 0 bases and J by 0 bases, with 10 bases left in between. Germline V gene data show CDR1 as SGHRS and CDR2 as YFSETQ. CDR3 sequence reads: CASSLETLYSYNEQFF. CDR3 sequence (DNA): TGCGCCAGCAGCTTGGAAACACTCTACTCCTACAATGAGCAGTTCTTC.

This clonotype showed up just a few times. The rearrangement links TRBV28 to TRBJ2-7; D ambiguous. Deletions cut 11 bases from V and 3 bases from J, with 8 bases between. The CDR3 is 10 amino acids. CDR1 MDHEN and CDR2 SYDVKM come from the germline V gene. In DNA form, the CDR3 reads TGTGCCGCCGGTTACTACGAGCAGTACTTC. Its protein is CAAGYYEQYF. Based on the CDR3 plus reference TRBV28 and TRBJ2-7, the full variable domain is DVKVTQSSRYLVKRTGEKVFLECVQDMDHENMFWYRQDPGLGLRLIYFSYDVKMKEKGDIPEGYSVSREKKERFSLILESASTNQTSMYLCAAGYYEQYFGPGTRLTVT.

The rearrangement joins TRBV6-6 to TRBJ2-5; TRBD1 might be the D (5 bases). The germline V and J ends were trimmed by 10 bases and 2 bases, with 11 bases remaining between them. The CDR3 is 12 residues long. Germline lookup yields CDR1 MNHNY and CDR2 SVGAGI (reference sequence). The CDR3 region is CATSGWQETQYF. The CDR3, as DNA: TGTGCCACCTCAGGGTGGCAAGAGACCCAGTACTTC.

V is TRBV18 and J is TRBJ2-7; 7 nucleotides agree with TRBD2. V was clipped by 3 bases and J by 3 bases; unmatched bases: 20. Germline lookup yields CDR1 KGHSH and CDR2 LQKENI. This CDR3 is 19 amino acids long. The CDR3 DNA is TGTGCCAGCTCACCCAACCGGGACTATCTATCGAGACCTTACTACGAGCAGTACTTC. This encodes CASSPNRDYLSRPYYEQYF.

The V and J genes are TRBV28 and TRBJ1-2; D is unresolved. Germline assignment: CDR1 MDHEN and CDR2 SYDVKM. The CDR3 covers 11 residues. V lost 8 bases and J lost 4, with 8 bases in between. The chain's CDR3 is CASSRTYGYTF. DNA of the CDR3: TGTGCCAGCTCCCGCACCTATGGCTACACCTTC.

The V and J genes are TRBV29-1 and TRBJ2-7; 7 nucleotides line up with TRBD2. V trimming: 6 bases; J trimming: 7 bases; junction bases outside the gene matches: 9. This CDR3 contains 12 residues. Germline CDR1 reads SQVTM; CDR2 reads ANQGSEA. CDR3 loop: CSVADTAGEQYF. In nucleotides, the CDR3 is TGCAGCGTAGCGGACACAGCGGGGGAGCAGTACTTC.